This T cell receptor (beta chain) was captured in a study of blood T cell repertoires in COVID-19 (dated by TCRdb to 2020 to 2021). Regarding the complete study: Samples from collaborators originated in the United States, Italy and Spain and spanned both the acute and convalescent phases of COVID-19. The material from the prospective study consisted of cDNA or gDNA derived from T cells, B-cell-depleted T cells, or PBMCs. Deeply sampled blood TCRbeta repertoires from subjects exposed to, actively infected with, or recovered from COVID-19 were included in the dataset. A freely available public database, intended as a resource for researchers studying the immune response to SARS-CoV-2, is where the repertoires were released. Samples came from the ongoing ImmuneRACE study (first 160 participants) plus 1,254 subjects from 6 global collaborators. The sample metadata nearly always contained a de-identified subject ID, COVID-19 status, age in years and sex. Where available, HLA class I and class II types were taken from metadata supplied by the sample provider and were not determined by assay-based typing.

The sample holds one count of this clone. Its antigen is not yet known. Base qualities are not provided; no much larger clone lies one nucleotide away. On the study overall, not on this receptor specifically: The amount of clinical and demographic metadata varied by source and participant and was provided uncurated.

The germline V gene provides CDR1 MGHRA and CDR2 YSYEKL. Here V drops 1 base and J drops 6 bases, and the junction holds 14 bases not matched to any gene. Its CDR3 holds 17 amino acids, cysteine through phenylalanine. Only the CDR3 DNA stays, 51 bases, in frame from base 1. Another Seattle source contributed samples from volunteer blood donors who had recovered from COVID-19. The collaborating institutions used their own protocols to collect whole blood in K2EDTA tubes. For TCRbeta analysis, collaborators shipped samples in one of three forms: frozen whole blood, isolated PBMCs, or DNA extracted from either of those sample types. TCRbeta CDR3 regions were amplified from genomic DNA by means of the immunoSEQ Assay, a bias-controlled multiplex PCR. From the authors' description of their analysis: Nucleated cell counts per sample were estimated from amplification of reference gene primers within the assay. Sequence reads were collapsed and filtered to measure the absolute abundance of every unique TCRbeta CDR3 rearrangement. For each sample, productive Simpson clonality was calculated by taking the square root of Simpson's diversity index across productive rearrangements. Not all clones reach the TCRdb copy of this immuneACCESS table, which keeps in-frame sequences only. Checked studies attribute under half of the gap to unresolved V genes and leave the rest unexplained. D and trimming were read from the DNA, whereas the V and J calls and clone size are those reported in that table. This sample holds 200,000 to 250,000 clones; around 86% were observed only once. The ten biggest clones cover about 3% of the sample.

This receptor was obtained from a woman in her thirties who had recovered from COVID-19. Material for sequencing was peripheral blood. The rearranged segments are TRBV4-1 and TRBJ1-2; 7 junctional bases match TRBD1. The CDR3 reads as follows: CASSQVLRQGEGDGYTF. The DNA sequence reads TGCGCCAGCAGCCAAGTCCTTAGACAGGGTGAAGGTGATGGCTACACCTTC.